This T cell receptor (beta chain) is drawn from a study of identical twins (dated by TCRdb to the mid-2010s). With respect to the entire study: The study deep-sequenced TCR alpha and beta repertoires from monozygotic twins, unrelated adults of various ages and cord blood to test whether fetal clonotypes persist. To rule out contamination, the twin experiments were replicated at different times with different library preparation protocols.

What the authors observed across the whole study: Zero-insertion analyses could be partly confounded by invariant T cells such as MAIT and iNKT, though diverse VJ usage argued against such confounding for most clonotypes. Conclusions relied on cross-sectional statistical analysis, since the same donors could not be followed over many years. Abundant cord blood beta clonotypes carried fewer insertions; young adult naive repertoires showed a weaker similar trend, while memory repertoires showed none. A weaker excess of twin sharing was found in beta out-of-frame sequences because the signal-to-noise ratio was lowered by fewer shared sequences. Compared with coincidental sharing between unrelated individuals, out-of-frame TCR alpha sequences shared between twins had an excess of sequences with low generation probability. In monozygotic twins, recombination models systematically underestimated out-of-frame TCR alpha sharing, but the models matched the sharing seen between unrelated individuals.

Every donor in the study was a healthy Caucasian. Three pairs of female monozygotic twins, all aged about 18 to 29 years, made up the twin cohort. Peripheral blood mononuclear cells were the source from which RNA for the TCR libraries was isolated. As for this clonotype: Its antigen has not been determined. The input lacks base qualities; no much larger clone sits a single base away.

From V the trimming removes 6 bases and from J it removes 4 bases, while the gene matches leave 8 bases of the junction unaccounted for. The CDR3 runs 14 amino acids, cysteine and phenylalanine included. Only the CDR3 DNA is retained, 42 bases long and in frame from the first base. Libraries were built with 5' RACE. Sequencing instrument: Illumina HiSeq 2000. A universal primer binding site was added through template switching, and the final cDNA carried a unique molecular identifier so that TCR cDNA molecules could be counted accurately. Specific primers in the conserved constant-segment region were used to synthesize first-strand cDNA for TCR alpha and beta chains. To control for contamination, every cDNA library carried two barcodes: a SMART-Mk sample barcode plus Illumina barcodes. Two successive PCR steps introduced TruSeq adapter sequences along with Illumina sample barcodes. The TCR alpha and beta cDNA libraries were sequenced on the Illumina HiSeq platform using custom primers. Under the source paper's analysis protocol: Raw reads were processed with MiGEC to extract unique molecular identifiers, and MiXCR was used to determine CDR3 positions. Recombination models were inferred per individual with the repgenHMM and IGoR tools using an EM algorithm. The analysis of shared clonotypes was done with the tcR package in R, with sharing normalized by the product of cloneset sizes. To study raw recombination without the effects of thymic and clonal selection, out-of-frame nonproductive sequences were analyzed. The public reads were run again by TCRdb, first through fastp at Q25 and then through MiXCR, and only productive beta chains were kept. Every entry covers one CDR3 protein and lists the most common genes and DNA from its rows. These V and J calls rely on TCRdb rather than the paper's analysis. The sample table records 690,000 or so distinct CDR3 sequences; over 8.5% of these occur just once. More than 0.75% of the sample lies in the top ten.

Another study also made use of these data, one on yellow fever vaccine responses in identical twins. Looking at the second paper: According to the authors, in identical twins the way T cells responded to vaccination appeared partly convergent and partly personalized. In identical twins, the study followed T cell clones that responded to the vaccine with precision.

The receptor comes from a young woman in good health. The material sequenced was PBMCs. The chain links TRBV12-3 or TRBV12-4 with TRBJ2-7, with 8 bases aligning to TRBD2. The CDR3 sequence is CASSRVSGNYEQYF. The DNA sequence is TGTGCCAGCAGCCGAGTTAGCGGGAATTACGAGCAGTACTTC.